These 15 T cell receptor beta chains originate from one sample sequenced in a study of patients and donors after allogeneic stem cell transplantation. TCRdb reprocessed the RT-PCR reads via MiXCR and lists one record per CDR3 protein. The sample contains roughly 200,000 distinct CDR3 sequences, 35% to 50% of which appear only once. The specimen was blood, either unsorted or a sorted T cell fraction (not recorded which). The receptors originated from a human donor who was either an allogeneic HSCT recipient or a stem cell or donor lymphocyte infusion donor (not recorded which). It is not recorded whose cells these are; they may come from a transplant donor.

This clonotype was counted only a few times. V usage is TRBV29-1 and J usage is TRBJ1-2, with D unresolved. Germline lookup yields CDR1 SQVTM and CDR2 ANQGSEA. V was trimmed by 4 bases and J by 8 bases, leaving 11 bases between them. There are 11 residues in the CDR3. The CDR3 DNA reads as TGCAGCGTTGTCGCGGACGGAGGCTACACCTTC. Its protein is CSVVADGGYTF.

This chain joins TRBV12-3 or TRBV12-4 and TRBJ2-7; 13 bases match TRBD2. The V gene end was trimmed by 6 bases and the J gene end by 6 bases; junction bases not matched to a gene: 11. This CDR3 spans 16 amino acids. The CDR3 region is CASSPPLAGGPGEQYF. The CDR3 DNA is TGTGCCAGCAGCCCCCCACTAGCGGGAGGGCCGGGCGAGCAGTACTTC.

The chain employs TRBV7-3 and TRBJ2-3; 13 bases map to TRBD2. The V gene end was trimmed by 4 bases and the J gene end by 6 bases; junction bases not matched to a gene: 7. Germline V gene sequence: CDR1 SGHTA, CDR2 FQGTGA. The CDR3 runs 16 residues. CDR3 region: CASSSGLAGDGDTQYF. CDR3 in DNA: TGTGCCAGCAGCTCCGGACTAGCGGGAGACGGGGATACGCAGTATTTT.

For this clonotype: This may arise from a read error, as a much more abundant clone is one base away. This chain joins TRBV3-1 and TRBJ2-5; the D is unclear. This CDR3 is 10 amino acids long. Germline V gives CDR1 LGHDT, CDR2 YNNKEL (reference sequence). V shed 3 bases and J shed 5 bases, with 1 base lying between them. The CDR3 sequence: CASSHETQYF. The CDR3, as DNA: TGTGCCAGCAGCCATGAGACCCAGTACTTC.

The gene calls are TRBV6-2 or TRBV6-3 and TRBJ1-2, with D hard to call. Looked up from germline, CDR1 is MNHEY and CDR2 is SVGEGT. V lost 5 bases, J lost 4 bases, and 8 bases lay in between. The CDR3 sequence is 12 residues long. CDR3 in amino acids: CASSRRSYGYTF. The CDR3 DNA sequence: TGTGCCAGCAGTAGGCGATCCTATGGCTACACCTTC.

This clonotype occurred a few times. The chain links TRBV28 to TRBJ1-2; no clear D. CDR3 length equals 14 residues. Germline V gene sequence: CDR1 MDHEN, CDR2 SYDVKM. Trimming shortened V by 5 bases and J by 4 bases, and 14 bases separated the two germline ends. The CDR3: CASSPDTEIYGYTF. The CDR3 nucleotides read TGTGCCAGCAGTCCTGACACCGAGATCTATGGCTACACCTTC.

This chain connects TRBV28 to TRBJ1-1; D gene uncertain. In germline, CDR1 is MDHEN, CDR2 SYDVKM. Trimming removed 7 bases at V and 2 bases at J, with 14 bases between. The CDR3 is 14 amino acids. The CDR3 coding sequence is TGTGCCAGCACCGATCTTGTGGGAAACACTGAAGCTTTCTTT. Its protein product is CASTDLVGNTEAFF.

The chain combines TRBV12-3 or TRBV12-4 with TRBJ1-5, with D uncertain. This CDR3 contains 13 residues. Trimming took off 2 bases at V and 9 bases at J, with 11 bases between the two ends. The CDR3, as DNA: TGTGCCAGCAGTTTAACAGCCAAAGGGCCCCAGCATTTT. Translated: CASSLTAKGPQHF.

The chain joins TRBV4-3 to TRBJ2-2, with D tentatively TRBD2 (6 bases). This CDR3 spans 15 amino acids. Trimming stripped 4 bases from V and 4 bases from J, with 13 bases between. Germline CDR1 reads LGHNA; CDR2 reads YSLEER. For the CDR3, the DNA is TGCGCCAGCAGCCGGAGGGACGGAGTCACCGGGGAGCTGTTTTTT. Translated, it gives CASSRRDGVTGELFF.

This chain joins TRBV7-3 and TRBJ2-3; D possibly corresponds to TRBD2 (6 bases). Germline V gene sequence: CDR1 SGHTA, CDR2 FQGTGA. Trimming left V 4 bases short and J 2 bases short, with 7 bases between. The CDR3 runs to 13 residues. The CDR3 DNA is TGTGCCAGCAGCTGGGGACTCACAGATACGCAGTATTTT. Protein sequence: CASSWGLTDTQYF.

The chain is built from TRBV11-2 and TRBJ2-1, with D maybe TRBD1 (6 bases). The germline V gene has CDR1 SGHAT and CDR2 FQNNGV. Trimming left V 4 bases short and J 6 bases short, with 16 bases between. This CDR3 comprises 15 residues. CDR3 region: CASSYSPGAVNEQFF. CDR3 sequence (DNA): TGTGCCAGCAGCTATTCCCCAGGGGCGGTCAATGAGCAGTTCTTC.

This clonotype was observed at least ten times. The V and J genes are TRBV28 and TRBJ1-1; maybe TRBD1 (6 bases). Trimming shortened V by 7 bases and J by 2 bases, and 8 bases separated the two germline ends. Germline V CDR1 and CDR2: MDHEN, SYDVKM. This CDR3 has 12 amino acids. The CDR3: CASKDSNTEAFF. Here the CDR3 DNA reads TGTGCCAGCAAGGACAGCAACACTGAAGCTTTCTTT.

This clonotype was picked up a small number of times. The CDR3 protein is CASSARGGGAGYTF. The CDR3 bases are TGTGCCAGCAGTGCGAGAGGGGGTGGGGCTGGCTACACCTTC. The chain combines TRBV6-1 with TRBJ1-2, with D perhaps TRBD1 (6 bases). The CDR3 consists of 14 residues. The germline gives CDR1 MNHNS, CDR2 SASEGT. Trimming left V 4 bases short and J 7 bases short, with 16 bases between.

The chain is built from TRBV7-9 and TRBJ1-1; no clear D gene. Trimming removed 2 bases from V and 1 base from J, with 8 bases in between. The CDR3 has 14 amino acids. In germline, CDR1 is SEHNR, CDR2 FQNEAQ (reference sequence). Written as DNA, the CDR3 is TGTGCCAGCAGCTTAAAAGAAAAGAACACTGAAGCTTTCTTT. It encodes CASSLKEKNTEAFF. Variable domain in full (rest from reference TRBV7-9 and TRBJ1-1): DTGVSQNPRHKITKRGQNVTFRCDPISEHNRLYWYRQTLGQGPEFLTYFQNEAQLEKSRLLSDRFSAERPKGSFSTLEIQRTEQGDSAMYLCASSLKEKNTEAFFGQGTRLTVV.

In its sample, this clonotype was seen a few times. The gene calls are TRBV15 and TRBJ2-7, with D perhaps matching TRBD2 (6 bases). V was clipped by 6 bases and J by 4 bases, with 13 bases between them. In germline, CDR1 is LNHNV, CDR2 YYDKDF (reference sequence). CDR3 length equals 13 residues. The CDR3 spells CATRTVGGYEQYF. As DNA, the CDR3 is TGTGCCACCAGGACGGTGGGGGGATACGAGCAGTACTTC.